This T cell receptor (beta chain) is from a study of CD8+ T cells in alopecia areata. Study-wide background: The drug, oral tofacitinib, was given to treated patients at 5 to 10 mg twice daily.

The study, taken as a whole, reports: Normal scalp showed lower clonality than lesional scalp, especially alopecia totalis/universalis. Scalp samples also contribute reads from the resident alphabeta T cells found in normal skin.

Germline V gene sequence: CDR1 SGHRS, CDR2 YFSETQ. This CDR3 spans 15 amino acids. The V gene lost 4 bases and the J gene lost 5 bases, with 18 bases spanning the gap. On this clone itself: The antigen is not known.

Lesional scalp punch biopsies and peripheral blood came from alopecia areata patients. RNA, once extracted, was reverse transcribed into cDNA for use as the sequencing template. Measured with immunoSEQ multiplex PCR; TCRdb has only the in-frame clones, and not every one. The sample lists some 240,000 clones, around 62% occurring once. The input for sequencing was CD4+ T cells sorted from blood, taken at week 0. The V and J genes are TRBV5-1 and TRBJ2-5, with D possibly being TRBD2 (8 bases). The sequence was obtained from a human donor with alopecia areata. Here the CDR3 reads CASSPGRGPSETQYF. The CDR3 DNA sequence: TGCGCCAGCAGCCCCGGGAGGGGGCCAAGTGAGACCCAGTACTTC.